This TCR beta chain came from a study of T-cell memory formation after mild COVID-19. Background on the study: There were largely donor-specific TCR clusters.

TCRdb ran MiXCR on the 5' RACE reads and lists one entry per CDR3 protein. This sample has roughly 400,000 distinct CDR3 sequences, with 20% to 25% found just once. With respect to this clonotype: Its cognate antigen is unknown.

The CDR3 runs 14 residues. V lost 5 bases and J lost 4, with 14 bases in between. Whole-study findings and limits: Among CD4+ contracting clones, most were CM and EM, and CD8+ ones EMRA. Detection of some responders pre-infection suggested pre-existing cross-reactive memory T cells participated. Clones contracting day 15 to 85 were balanced CD4/CD8; later expanders leaned CD4+.

The chain has TRBV12-3 or TRBV12-4 and TRBJ2-5, with a tentative D call TRBD1 (6 bases). This receptor was identified in an adult woman who had mild COVID-19 (a few samples of this study predate the infection). Cell type and time point are not known. The sequenced material came from PBMCs or a T cell subset sorted from them (not recorded which). This CDR3 reads CASSLRTAGETQYF. The CDR3 coding sequence is TGTGCCAGCAGTCTGCGGACAGCCGGAGAGACCCAGTACTTC.